The rows below give T cell receptor beta chains drawn from one sample of a study of HIV-infected patients and healthy controls. MiXCR, run by TCRdb on the 5' RACE reads, gives a single entry per CDR3 protein. This sample has some 7,600 distinct CDR3 sequences; roughly 7.4% occur once, and the top ten carry 7.5% to 10%. This material consisted of blood, taken before antiretroviral therapy. The receptors come from an adult with HIV infection. CDR3s include the opening cysteine and the closing phenylalanine or tryptophan. A D gene is named only where the DNA matches it firmly. The size of a clone is reported for some rows only, either as once, few or many, or as a class for expanded clones.

v_call	d_call	clone_size	j_call	cdr3_nt	cdr3_aa
TRBV29-1	NA	medium-sized	TRBJ1-1	TGCAGCGTTCGGGGCGGGACTAAAATGAACACTGAAGCTTTCTTT	CSVRGGTKMNTEAFF
TRBV28	NA	few	TRBJ2-6	TGTGCCAGCAGTTTTGACAGGTCCAAACCTGGGGCCAACGTCCTGACTTTC	CASSFDRSKPGANVLTF
TRBV5-4	NA	many	TRBJ2-7	TGTGCCAGCAGCTTTGGGGGGACCTTCGGCGGACGGTTGACCTACGAGCAGTACTTC	CASSFGGTFGGRLTYEQYF
TRBV14	TRBD1	NA	TRBJ2-1	TGTGCCAGCAGCCCGTTAATCGAACCTAGGACAGGTAGCTCCTACAATGAGCAGTTCTTC	CASSPLIEPRTGSSYNEQFF
TRBV4-1	TRBD1	medium-sized	TRBJ1-1	TGCGCCAGCAGCCCGGGACAGGGTAGGACTGAAGCTTTCTTT	CASSPGQGRTEAFF
TRBV5-1	NA	medium-sized	TRBJ1-4	TGCGCCAGCAGCGTCGGTGCAACTAATGAAAAACTGTTTTTT	CASSVGATNEKLFF
TRBV6-6	TRBD1	medium-sized	TRBJ2-7	TGTGCCATCTTACAGGGGCACGAGCAGTACTTC	CAILQGHEQYF
TRBV4-3	NA	medium-sized	TRBJ2-1	TGCGCCAGCAGCCAAGATTTCACCACAGCCTACAATGAGCAGTTCTTC	CASSQDFTTAYNEQFF
TRBV5-4	TRBD2	medium-sized	TRBJ2-5	TGTGCCAGCAGCTTGTGGGCTAGCGGACTCCAAGAGACCCAGTACTTC	CASSLWASGLQETQYF
TRBV6-6	TRBD1	medium-sized	TRBJ1-1	TGTGCCAGCATCGACTTGGGACAGGGGTCACACACTGAAGCTTTCTTT	CASIDLGQGSHTEAFF
TRBV6-5	NA	many	TRBJ2-3	TGTGCCAGCAGTTCCCGGACAGCTAGCACAGATACGCAGTATTTT	CASSSRTASTDTQYF
TRBV6-2/TRBV6-3	TRBD1	medium-sized	TRBJ1-1	TGTGCCAGCAGCGTTAACAGGGGCACTGAAGCTTTCTTT	CASSVNRGTEAFF
TRBV7-2	NA	many	TRBJ2-7	TGTGCCAGCAGCTTACTTACCGGAAGCGAGCAGTACTTC	CASSLLTGSEQYF
TRBV30	TRBD2	many	TRBJ2-7	TGTGCCTGGAGTCCCGCCCCTCGACTAGCGGCCACCTACGAGCAGTACTTC	CAWSPAPRLAATYEQYF
TRBV9	NA	NA	TRBJ1-2	TGTGCCAGCAGCGGTGTAACCCCCAGGGCCCCCAGGGGCTACACCTTC	CASSGVTPRAPRGYTF
TRBV14	NA	medium-sized	TRBJ2-2	TGTGCCAGCAGCCAATTTTCGAAGACCGGGGAGCTGTTTTTT	CASSQFSKTGELFF
TRBV5-1	TRBD2	medium-sized	TRBJ2-1	TGCGCCAGCAGCCGCGGGCGGACTAGCGTCCCGTACAATGAGCAGTTCTTC	CASSRGRTSVPYNEQFF
TRBV12-3/TRBV12-4	NA	few	TRBJ1-2	TGTGCCAGCTTCGGACCTCTCGGCCCTTTATATGGCTACACCTTC	CASFGPLGPLYGYTF
TRBV5-4	NA	few	TRBJ2-2	TGTGCCAGCACCGGACCCTCCGAGGGGGCCGGGGAGCTGTTTTTT	CASTGPSEGAGELFF
TRBV6-5	TRBD1	medium-sized	TRBJ2-7	TGTGCCAGCAGTCTTAATCCCCCTGGACAGGGGAGAAGTTACGAGCAGTACTTC	CASSLNPPGQGRSYEQYF
TRBV12-3/TRBV12-4	TRBD1	medium-sized	TRBJ2-2	TGTGCCAGCAGTGACAGGGTATACTCTCCCGGGGAGCTGTTTTTT	CASSDRVYSPGELFF
TRBV20-1	NA	many	TRBJ2-2	TGCAGTGCTAGAGTGGGGGGCCCGAACACCGGGGAGCTGTTTTTT	CSARVGGPNTGELFF
TRBV12-3/TRBV12-4	TRBD1	medium-sized	TRBJ1-4	TGTGCCAGCAGACTAAACAGGGGTCAAAAACTGTTTTTT	CASRLNRGQKLFF
TRBV29-1	NA	medium-sized	TRBJ2-1	TGCAGCGTTGACGGTGTGCGGGGCTACAATGAGCAGTTCTTC	CSVDGVRGYNEQFF
TRBV10-2	NA	many	TRBJ2-1	TGCGCCAGCAGCGAGTACTCGACTGTCAATGAGCAGTTCTTC	CASSEYSTVNEQFF
TRBV6-6	TRBD1	medium-sized	TRBJ2-2	TGTGCCACGTCCGGGACAGCCGACACCGGGGAGCTGTTTTTT	CATSGTADTGELFF
TRBV20-1	NA	medium-sized	TRBJ2-4	TGCAGTGCTAGAGACTTGGGGGGAGCCAAAAACATTCAGTACTTC	CSARDLGGAKNIQYF
TRBV10-2	NA	few	TRBJ1-1	TGCGCCAGCAGTGTTACGAGAATCGGGTCGGACACTGAAGCTTTCTTT	CASSVTRIGSDTEAFF